This TCR beta chain originates from a study of blood T cell repertoires in COVID-19. In the study overall: Spain, Italy and the United States supplied samples that represented acute and convalescent COVID-19. PBMCs, B-cell-depleted T cells, or T cells provided the cDNA or gDNA that made up the material.

This clone was seen just once. Germline trimming cut 4 bases from V and 5 bases from J; bases unmatched to any gene: 13. Per germline, CDR1 MGHRA and CDR2 YSYEKL. This CDR3 region has 17 residues. Original methodology: For nucleated cells, counts were estimated from reference gene primer amplification. Only in-frame clones appear in the TCRdb table, and some are missing; sequencing was by immunoSEQ multiplex PCR. The V and J calls and the clone size are those of that table, but D and trimming were determined from the DNA. This sample yields about 73,000 clones, of which over 70% are seen a single time; approximately 2.5% belongs to the top ten.

The sequenced material came from peripheral blood. The receptor was isolated from an elderly man with active or convalescent COVID-19. The V call is TRBV4-1, the J call TRBJ1-1, with 10 bases fitting TRBD1. CDR3 region: CASSPTRDRGLVTEAFF. The CDR3 DNA follows: TGCGCCAGCAGCCCCACCCGAGACAGGGGGCTGGTTACTGAAGCTTTCTTT.